A selection of T cell receptor beta chains follows, all from one sample in a study of vaccination effects on CD4 cells after COVID-19. Measured with immunoSEQ multiplex PCR; TCRdb has only the in-frame clones, and not every one. The sample shows 9,000 to 13,000 clones, roughly 74% of them seen only once. Antigens for these TCRs are unknown. Sequenced here: CD4+ T cells from PBMCs cultured with HCoV-229E spike peptides, sampled before COVID-19 vaccination. These TCRs come from a human donor who received a COVID-19 vaccine. The CDR3 runs from the conserved cysteine through the conserved F or W. Each record gives: D gene, V gene, J gene, clone size, CDR3 DNA, CDR3 protein. The D gene is left open where the match is weak. Clone sizes are given selectively: once, few, many, or a class where the clone is expanded.

>.|TRBV7-9|TRBJ1-2|.
TGTGCCAGCAGCGGATCCAGGACAGCCTATGGCTACACCTTC
CASSGSRTAYGYTF
>TRBD1|TRBV6-2/TRBV6-3|TRBJ2-7|.
TGTGCCAGCAGCCGCCTGGACAGGGGCTCCTACGAGCAGTACTTC
CASSRLDRGSYEQYF
>.|TRBV5-4|TRBJ2-3|.
TGTGCCAGCAGCTTCGGGGGGCTACTAGTCACAGATACGCAGTATTTT
CASSFGGLLVTDTQYF
>.|TRBV5-4|TRBJ1-2|.
TGTGCCAGCAGAGAAGGGGGGGTTCCCTACTATGGCTACACCTTC
CASREGGVPYYGYTF
>.|TRBV21-1|TRBJ2-2|.
TGTGCCAGCAGCAAAAAAAGGGACACCGGGGAGCTGTTTTTT
CASSKKRDTGELFF
>TRBD2|TRBV2|TRBJ2-1|.
TGTGCCAGCAGTCCTCTAGCGGGAGGGCCCGGAAATGAGCAGTTCTTC
CASSPLAGGPGNEQFF
>TRBD1|TRBV28|TRBJ1-2|.
TGTGCCAGCAGTTCCCCCGGGACAGGGAACTATGGCTACACCTTC
CASSSPGTGNYGYTF
>TRBD2|TRBV3-1/TRBV3-2|TRBJ2-1|.
TGTGCCAGCAGCCAAGTAGCGGGGGGATACAATGAGCAGTTCTTC
CASSQVAGGYNEQFF
>.|TRBV7-8|TRBJ2-5|.
TGTGCCAGCAGCCGAGGTCGGACGAGTGAGACCCAGTACTTC
CASSRGRTSETQYF
>TRBD1|TRBV28|TRBJ1-3|few
TGTGCCAGCAGTTTAGGGACAGGGGCCGGAAACACCATATATTTT
CASSLGTGAGNTIYF
>.|TRBV6-5|TRBJ1-6|.
TGTGCCAGCAAACCTGGGAACACTGTAAGGACCCTCCACTTT
CASKPGNTVRTLHF